This T cell receptor beta chain was captured in a study of CD8+CD57+ T cells in acquired aplastic anemia. Overall study context: Sorted CD4+ and CD8+ cells gave a mean 3.2 ug DNA, range roughly 0.18 to 30 ug. Study-level findings and limits: Patients had about 31 CD8+ CDR3 sequences in common with controls (the shared set).

This CDR3 comprises 16 residues. Germline V gene data show CDR1 as DFQATT and CDR2 as SNEGSKA (reference sequence). The V gene lost 0 bases and the J gene lost 4 bases, with 18 bases spanning the gap. A word on this clonotype: Its specificity is not known.

TCR beta VDJ and CDR3 profiles were obtained from a genomic DNA template. Each CDR3 protein is one row after TCRdb ran MiXCR on the reads. Of 310,000 or so distinct CDR3 sequences in the sample, about 50% were seen once. Patients chosen for sequencing had shown CD8+CD57+ cell expansion by flow cytometry. The rearrangement uses TRBV20-1 and TRBJ1-1; tentative D call: TRBD1 (5 bases). The receptor's source is a human donor with aplastic anemia. The sequencing input was sorted CD4+, CD8+, or CD8+CD57+ T cells (not recorded which) from PBMCs. The CDR3 sequence: CSARDGRRWGGTEAFF. The CDR3 DNA follows: TGCAGTGCTAGAGATGGGAGGAGGTGGGGGGGCACTGAAGCTTTCTTT.